A single sample gave rise to the 7 T cell receptor beta chains below, sequenced in a study of T cells after yellow fever vaccination. From the 5' RACE reads, TCRdb called clonotypes with MiXCR, one entry per CDR3 protein. This sample has roughly 340,000 distinct CDR3 sequences; about 8.7% occur once, and the top ten carry roughly 18%. The sample consisted of PBMCs, taken on the day of the first yellow fever vaccination. Receptors were obtained from a young man who received the YFV17D yellow fever vaccine.

This clonotype was observed a handful of times. The V gene is TRBV19, the J gene TRBJ1-1; 7 bases map to TRBD1. CDR3 length: 15 amino acids. V lost 5 bases to trimming and J lost 4 bases; unmatched junction nucleotides: 10. Germline CDR1 and CDR2: LNHDA and SQIVND (reference sequence). In nucleotides, the CDR3 is TGTGCCAGTAGTCTCGGGACAGCCTGGAGCACTGAAGCTTTCTTT. Its translation is CASSLGTAWSTEAFF.

J is TRBJ1-3 and V is TRBV9; D might be TRBD1 (5 bases). There are 15 residues in the CDR3. V was cut by 0 bases and J by 3 bases, with 10 bases left in between. Germline CDR1 and CDR2: SGDLS and YYNGEE. The CDR3 DNA sequence: TGTGCCAGCAGCGTAGAGTGGGGCGTTGGAAACACCATATATTTT. Protein product: CASSVEWGVGNTIYF.

This chain joins TRBV28 and TRBJ1-2; D uncertain. The CDR3 length is 12 residues. Per the germline V gene, CDR1 is MDHEN and CDR2 is SYDVKM. Between the trimmed V and J ends, which lost 7 bases and 8 bases, there was a span of 14 bases. The CDR3 bases are TGTGCCAGCAACAGTGTTGGGTTCGGCTACACCTTC. This gives the protein CASNSVGFGYTF.

The chain has TRBV20-1 and TRBJ2-2; D gene uncertain. V was trimmed by 6 bases and J by 1 base, leaving 9 bases between them. The CDR3 sequence is 13 residues long. CDR1 is DFQATT and CDR2 is SNEGSKA in the germline V gene (reference sequence). The CDR3 protein is CSAPDWNTGELFF. The CDR3 DNA reads as TGCAGTGCGCCTGATTGGAACACCGGGGAGCTGTTTTTT.

CDR3 nucleotides: TGTGCCAGCTCATCTATTCCGGGACAGAACACTGAAGCTTTCTTT. Translated: CASSSIPGQNTEAFF. This chain connects TRBV18 to TRBJ1-1; a possible D gene is TRBD1 (6 bases). The V and J ends lost 5 bases and 1 base respectively, with 14 bases between them. The CDR3 sequence is 15 residues long. The germline V gene has CDR1 KGHSH and CDR2 LQKENI. The complete variable domain, with remaining parts taken from reference TRBV18 and TRBJ1-1, reads NAGVMQNPRHLVRRRGQEARLRCSPMKGHSHVYWYRQLPEEGLKFMVYLQKENIIDESGMPKERFSAEFPKEGPSILRIQQVVRGDSAAYFCASSSIPGQNTEAFFGQGTRLTVV.

Only a few counts were recorded for this clonotype. The rearrangement joins TRBV29-1 to TRBJ2-2; D call uncertain. Germline V gene sequence: CDR1 SQVTM, CDR2 ANQGSEA. This CDR3 contains 12 residues. With 4 bases removed from V and 1 base from J, the gap between germline ends came to 4 bases. The CDR3 DNA reads TGCAGCGTTGTTATGAACACCGGGGAGCTGTTTTTT. This codes for CSVVMNTGELFF.

J is TRBJ2-7 and V is TRBV12-3 or TRBV12-4, with D maybe TRBD2 (6 bases). V dropped 5 bases and J dropped 6 bases, with 14 bases sitting between them. This CDR3 comprises 13 residues. The chain's CDR3 is CASSPGEVTEQYF. The CDR3 nucleotides are TGTGCCAGCAGTCCGGGGGAGGTTACCGAGCAGTACTTC.